A selection of T cell receptor beta chains follows, all from one sample in a study of cytomegalovirus exposure and HLA in healthy donors. Data came from immunoSEQ multiplex PCR; TCRdb stores just in-frame clones and leaves some out. The sample consists of over 200,000 clones, 88% of them appearing once. Sequenced input: PBMCs. The receptor set was obtained from a woman aged 18-29 years in good health and CMV-seronegative. Both conserved end residues are trimmed from each CDR3.

v_gene: TRBV9
j_gene: TRBJ1-3
CDR3aa: ASSDNRASGNTIY

v_gene: TRBV11-3
j_gene: TRBJ1-1
CDR3aa: ASSLGGVGTEAF

v_gene: TRBV19
j_gene: TRBJ2-2
CDR3aa: ASSISLRVGELF

v_gene: TRBV7-6
j_gene: TRBJ1-3
CDR3aa: ASSTGQGENTIY

v_gene: TRBV2
j_gene: TRBJ1-5
CDR3aa: ASSDIQAQPQH

v_gene: TRBV28
j_gene: TRBJ2-1
CDR3aa: ASSSIRRGYEQF

v_gene: TRBV2
j_gene: TRBJ2-3
CDR3aa: ASSDRGPPDTQY

v_gene: TRBV27
j_gene: TRBJ2-5
CDR3aa: ASKRTSSHLQETQY

v_gene: TRBV2
j_gene: TRBJ2-1
CDR3aa: ASSVFSPSSYNEQF

v_gene: TRBV28
j_gene: TRBJ2-4
CDR3aa: ASSLLFQNLAKNIQY

v_gene: TRBV5-6
j_gene: TRBJ2-2
CDR3aa: ASSSTSGGWAGELF

v_gene: TRBV4-3
j_gene: TRBJ2-3
CDR3aa: ASSQDLSGTSTDTQY

v_gene: TRBV19
j_gene: TRBJ1-5
CDR3aa: ASRTDTYQPQH

v_gene: TRBV11-2
j_gene: TRBJ2-7
CDR3aa: ASSLDGVKGNEQY

v_gene: TRBV27
j_gene: TRBJ2-7
CDR3aa: ASSKFLAGNYEQY

v_gene: TRBV29-1
j_gene: TRBJ2-1
CDR3aa: SVGTGNFYNEQF

v_gene: TRBV5-1
j_gene: TRBJ2-7
CDR3aa: ASSLSRGLNEQY

v_gene: TRBV4-1
j_gene: TRBJ2-3
CDR3aa: ASSQAAGRGTDTQY

v_gene: TRBV2
j_gene: TRBJ2-7
CDR3aa: ASSEGVAVTYEQY

v_gene: TRBV5-6
j_gene: TRBJ2-5
CDR3aa: ASSSRIPGRETQY

v_gene: TRBV6-5
j_gene: TRBJ2-3
CDR3aa: ASSRGFGDTQY

v_gene: TRBV4-2
j_gene: TRBJ2-1
CDR3aa: ASSQKTGGAYNEQF

v_gene: TRBV30
j_gene: TRBJ1-2
CDR3aa: AWSPSGQFYGYT

v_gene: TRBV27
j_gene: TRBJ2-6
CDR3aa: ASRPDRVLSGANVLT

v_gene: TRBV4-3
j_gene: TRBJ2-1
CDR3aa: ASSQAPGGGRADEQF

v_gene: TRBV27
j_gene: TRBJ2-7
CDR3aa: ASSYGSGRSYEQY

v_gene: TRBV5-4
j_gene: TRBJ2-7
CDR3aa: ASSRTGAADEQY

v_gene: TRBV7-8
j_gene: TRBJ2-1
CDR3aa: ASRGADLMGNEQF

v_gene: TRBV7-2
j_gene: TRBJ2-3
CDR3aa: ASSLGGLAGADTQY

v_gene: TRBV6-6
j_gene: TRBJ2-7
CDR3aa: ASSYTGLADHYEQY

v_gene: TRBV29-1
j_gene: TRBJ1-5
CDR3aa: SVATGNQPQH

v_gene: TRBV18
j_gene: TRBJ1-2
CDR3aa: ASWGPPAYGYT

v_gene: TRBV7-9
j_gene: TRBJ1-2
CDR3aa: ASSGAGGSGYT

v_gene: TRBV4-1
j_gene: TRBJ2-1
CDR3aa: ASSQDENKNREQF

v_gene: TRBV27
j_gene: TRBJ2-2
CDR3aa: ASSQWTGGGTGELF

v_gene: TRBV7-2
j_gene: TRBJ2-5
CDR3aa: ASSRGGSETQY

v_gene: TRBV5-1
j_gene: TRBJ1-1
CDR3aa: ASSLEQVGNTEAF

v_gene: TRBV5-1
j_gene: TRBJ1-2
CDR3aa: ASSLDDGLGYGYT

v_gene: TRBV6-1
j_gene: TRBJ2-1
CDR3aa: ASKRLAGDEQF

v_gene: TRBV4-3
j_gene: TRBJ2-7
CDR3aa: ASSQDSADSAYEQY

v_gene: TRBV19
j_gene: TRBJ2-2
CDR3aa: ASSIRQGANTGELF

v_gene: TRBV11-2
j_gene: TRBJ1-2
CDR3aa: ASSLHENGGYNGYT

v_gene: TRBV6-1
j_gene: TRBJ2-7
CDR3aa: ASSESWGGSSYEQY

v_gene: TRBV4-1
j_gene: TRBJ2-7
CDR3aa: ASSQGGGLAGGPGYEQY

v_gene: TRBV7-9
j_gene: TRBJ2-7
CDR3aa: ASSPRLAGEGEQY

v_gene: TRBV27
j_gene: TRBJ2-1
CDR3aa: ASSWGGMTYNEQF

v_gene: TRBV27
j_gene: TRBJ2-7
CDR3aa: ASSLPGREQY

v_gene: TRBV28
j_gene: TRBJ1-1
CDR3aa: ASSPYRRGTEAF

v_gene: TRBV28
j_gene: TRBJ1-5
CDR3aa: ASSLSGGNQPQH

v_gene: TRBV9
j_gene: TRBJ2-1
CDR3aa: ASSASSGRGWEQF

v_gene: TRBV5-1
j_gene: TRBJ2-3
CDR3aa: ASSPGQRTDTQY

v_gene: TRBV27
j_gene: TRBJ2-3
CDR3aa: ASSVRGQRTDTQY

v_gene: TRBV2
j_gene: TRBJ2-7
CDR3aa: ASSDSEQY

v_gene: TRBV2
j_gene: TRBJ2-2
CDR3aa: ASSGAVSTGELF